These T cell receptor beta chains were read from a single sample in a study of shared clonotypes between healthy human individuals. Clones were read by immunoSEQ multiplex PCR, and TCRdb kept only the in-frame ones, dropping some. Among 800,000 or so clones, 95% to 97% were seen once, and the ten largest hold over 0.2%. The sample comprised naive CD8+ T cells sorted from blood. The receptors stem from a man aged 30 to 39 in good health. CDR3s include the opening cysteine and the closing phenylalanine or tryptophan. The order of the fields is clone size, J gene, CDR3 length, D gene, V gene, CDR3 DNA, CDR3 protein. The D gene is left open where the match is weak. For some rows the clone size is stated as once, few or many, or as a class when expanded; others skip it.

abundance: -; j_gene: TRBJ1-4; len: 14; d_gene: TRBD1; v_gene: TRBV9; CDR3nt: TGTGCCAGCAGCGCCCGGGACAGGGATGAAAAACTGTTTTTT; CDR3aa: CASSARDRDEKLFF
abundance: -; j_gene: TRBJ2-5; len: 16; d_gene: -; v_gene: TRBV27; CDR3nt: TGTGCCAGCAGTTTAGGGACCGGGCAGGCGGGAGAGACCCAGTACTTC; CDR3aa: CASSLGTGQAGETQYF
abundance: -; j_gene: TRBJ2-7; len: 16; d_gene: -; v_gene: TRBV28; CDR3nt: TGTGCCAGCAGTTTTCGTGTGGAGACACCATCCTACGAGCAGTACTTC; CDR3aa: CASSFRVETPSYEQYF
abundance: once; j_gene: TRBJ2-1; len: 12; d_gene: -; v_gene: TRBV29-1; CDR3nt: TGCAGCGTTATTGACTCCTACAATGAGCAGTTCTTC; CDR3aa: CSVIDSYNEQFF
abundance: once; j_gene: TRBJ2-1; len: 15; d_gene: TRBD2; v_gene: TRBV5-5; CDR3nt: TGTGCCAGCAGCTTGTTAGCGGGAGGGTACAATGAGCAGTTCTTC; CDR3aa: CASSLLAGGYNEQFF
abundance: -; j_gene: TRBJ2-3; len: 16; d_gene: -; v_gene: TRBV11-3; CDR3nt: TGTGCCAGCAGCGAAGGATCCAGGCAAGGGACAGATACGCAGTATTTT; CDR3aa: CASSEGSRQGTDTQYF
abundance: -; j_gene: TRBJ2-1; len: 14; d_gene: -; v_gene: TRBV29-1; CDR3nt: TGCAGCGTTGAACTCCAGGGGTGGAACAATGAGCAGTTCTTC; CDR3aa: CSVELQGWNNEQFF
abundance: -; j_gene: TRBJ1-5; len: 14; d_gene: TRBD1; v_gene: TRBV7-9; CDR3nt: TGTGCCAGCAGCTCCGAGGGGGCGGGTCAGCCCCAGCATTTT; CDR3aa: CASSSEGAGQPQHF
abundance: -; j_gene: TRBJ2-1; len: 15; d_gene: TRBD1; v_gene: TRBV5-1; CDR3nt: TGCGCCAGCAGCTTGGAACAGGGGGGATACAATGAGCAGTTCTTC; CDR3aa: CASSLEQGGYNEQFF
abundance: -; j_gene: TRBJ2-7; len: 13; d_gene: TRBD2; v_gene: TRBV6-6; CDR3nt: TGTGCCAGCAGCCTCGGGACTAGCTACGAGCAGTACTTC; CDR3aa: CASSLGTSYEQYF
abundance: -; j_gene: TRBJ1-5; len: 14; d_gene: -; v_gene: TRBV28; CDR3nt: TGTGCCAGCAGGCAACAGGGTTCTCGGCAGCCCCAGCATTTT; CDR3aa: CASRQQGSRQPQHF
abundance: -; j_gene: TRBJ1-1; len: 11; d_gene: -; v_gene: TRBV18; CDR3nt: TGTGCCAGCTCACCGGCCACTGAAGCTTTCTTT; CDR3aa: CASSPATEAFF
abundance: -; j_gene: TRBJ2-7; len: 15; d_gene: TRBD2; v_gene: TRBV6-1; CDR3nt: TGTGCCAGCAGTGAGGCGGGACTAGCGGACTACGAGCAGTACTTC; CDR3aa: CASSEAGLADYEQYF
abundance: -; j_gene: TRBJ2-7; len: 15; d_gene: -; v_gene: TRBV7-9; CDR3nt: TGTGCCAGCAGCTCTGGGGCTGACATCTCCTACGAGCAGTACTTC; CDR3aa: CASSSGADISYEQYF
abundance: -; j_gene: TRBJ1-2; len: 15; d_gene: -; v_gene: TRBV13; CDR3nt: TGTGCCAGCAGCCTCGAGGGGGGAGCTAACTATGGCTACACCTTC; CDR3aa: CASSLEGGANYGYTF
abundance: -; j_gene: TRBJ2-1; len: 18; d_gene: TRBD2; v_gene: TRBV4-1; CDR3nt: TGCGCCAGCAGCCAACTTTGGACTAGCGGGAGGAAGTACAATGAGCAGTTCTTC; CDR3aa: CASSQLWTSGRKYNEQFF
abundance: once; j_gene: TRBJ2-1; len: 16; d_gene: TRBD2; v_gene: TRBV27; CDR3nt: TGTGCCAGCAGTTTTCTCCCGGGACTAGCTTACAATGAGCAGTTCTTC; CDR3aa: CASSFLPGLAYNEQFF
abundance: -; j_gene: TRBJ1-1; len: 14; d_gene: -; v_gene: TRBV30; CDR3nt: TGTGCCTGGAGTGTAGGGCAGGGAGGCACTGAAGCTTTCTTT; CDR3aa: CAWSVGQGGTEAFF
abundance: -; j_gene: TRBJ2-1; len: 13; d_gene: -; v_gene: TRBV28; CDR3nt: TGTGCCAGCAGTTTGAGTGGGGTCAATGAGCAGTTCTTC; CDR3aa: CASSLSGVNEQFF
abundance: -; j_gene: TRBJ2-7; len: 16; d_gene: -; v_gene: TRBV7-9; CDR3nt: TGTGCCAGCAGCTCAACGAAGACCCTGGGGTTGGACGAGCAGTACTTC; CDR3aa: CASSSTKTLGLDEQYF
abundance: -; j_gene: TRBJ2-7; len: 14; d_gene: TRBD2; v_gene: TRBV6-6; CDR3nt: TGTGCCAGCAGTTCTAGCGGGAGGGGATACGAGCAGTACTTC; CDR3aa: CASSSSGRGYEQYF
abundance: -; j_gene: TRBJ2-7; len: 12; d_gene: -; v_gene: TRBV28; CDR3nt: TGTGCCAGCACTCTGAGCTCCTACGAGCAGTACTTC; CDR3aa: CASTLSSYEQYF
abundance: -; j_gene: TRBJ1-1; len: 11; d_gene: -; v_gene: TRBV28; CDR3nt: TGTGCCAGCTACTACGTTACTGAAGCTTTCTTT; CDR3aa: CASYYVTEAFF
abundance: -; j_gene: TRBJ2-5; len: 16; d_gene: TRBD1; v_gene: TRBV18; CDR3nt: TGTGCCAGCTCACCACCTAGGGGGCGAGTGAGGGAGACCCAGTACTTC; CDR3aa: CASSPPRGRVRETQYF
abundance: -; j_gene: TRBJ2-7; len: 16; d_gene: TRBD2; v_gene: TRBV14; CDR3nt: TGTGCCAGCAGCCCCCCTGGGAGCGGGATGGCAGGCGAGCAGTACTTC; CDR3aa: CASSPPGSGMAGEQYF
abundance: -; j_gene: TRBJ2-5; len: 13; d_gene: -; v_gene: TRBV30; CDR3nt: TGTGCCTGGAGTATGGGGACCCAAGAGACCCAGTACTTC; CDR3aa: CAWSMGTQETQYF
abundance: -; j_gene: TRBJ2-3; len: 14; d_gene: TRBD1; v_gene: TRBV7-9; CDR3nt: TGTGCCAGCAGCTCAGGGACAGGGGGAGATACGCAGTATTTT; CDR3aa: CASSSGTGGDTQYF
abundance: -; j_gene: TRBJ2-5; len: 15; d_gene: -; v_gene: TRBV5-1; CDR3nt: TGCGCCAGCATCCGAGGCGAGGGGCCGGAAGAGACCCAGTACTTC; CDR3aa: CASIRGEGPEETQYF
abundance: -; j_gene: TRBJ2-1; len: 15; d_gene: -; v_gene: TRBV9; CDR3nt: TGTGCCAGCAGCGATAGAGGAGGTTGGAACAATGAGCAGTTCTTC; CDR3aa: CASSDRGGWNNEQFF
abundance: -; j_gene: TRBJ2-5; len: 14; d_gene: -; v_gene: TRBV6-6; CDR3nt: TGTGCCAGCAGTCATAGGACAGTCAAAGAGACCCAGTACTTC; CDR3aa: CASSHRTVKETQYF
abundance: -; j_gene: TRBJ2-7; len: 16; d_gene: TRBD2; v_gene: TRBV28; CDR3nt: TGTGCCAGCGGCTACCTCTTAGCGGGAGGTAACTACGAGCAGTACTTC; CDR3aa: CASGYLLAGGNYEQYF
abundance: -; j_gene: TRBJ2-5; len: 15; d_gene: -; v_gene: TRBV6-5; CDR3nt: TGTGCCAGCACCGACCCCCTCGACAGTTTGGAGACCCAGTACTTC; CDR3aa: CASTDPLDSLETQYF
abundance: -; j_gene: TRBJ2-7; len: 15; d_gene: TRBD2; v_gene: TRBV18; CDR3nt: TGTGCCAGCTCACCAGGGACTAGCAGTACTTACGAGCAGTACTTC; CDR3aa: CASSPGTSSTYEQYF
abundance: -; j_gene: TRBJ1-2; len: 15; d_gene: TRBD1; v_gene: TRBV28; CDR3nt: TGTGCCAGCAGTCCCCGATCTTCGGGACAGTATGGCTACACCTTC; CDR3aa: CASSPRSSGQYGYTF
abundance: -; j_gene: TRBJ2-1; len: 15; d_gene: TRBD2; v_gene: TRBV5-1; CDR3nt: TGCGCCAGCAGCGCCTCTAGCGGGAGGGCTAATGAGCAGTTCTTC; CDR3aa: CASSASSGRANEQFF
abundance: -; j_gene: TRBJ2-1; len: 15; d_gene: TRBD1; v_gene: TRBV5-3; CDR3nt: TGTGCCAGAAGCTTGGGTGGGACAGGGGATTGTGAGCAGTTCTTC; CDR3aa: CARSLGGTGDCEQFF
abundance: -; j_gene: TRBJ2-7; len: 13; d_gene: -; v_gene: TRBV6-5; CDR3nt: TGTGCCAGCAGTTACTCCGATCGAGACGAGCAGTACTTC; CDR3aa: CASSYSDRDEQYF
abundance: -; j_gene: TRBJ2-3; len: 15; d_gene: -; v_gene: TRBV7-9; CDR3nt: TGTGCCAGCAGCTTAGGGCGGGGTTCCGCAGATACGCAGTATTTT; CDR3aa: CASSLGRGSADTQYF
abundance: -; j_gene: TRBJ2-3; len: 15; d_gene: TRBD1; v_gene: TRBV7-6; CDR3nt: TGTGCCAGCAGGGAAGGACAGGGGAGCACAGATACGCAGTATTTT; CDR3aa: CASREGQGSTDTQYF
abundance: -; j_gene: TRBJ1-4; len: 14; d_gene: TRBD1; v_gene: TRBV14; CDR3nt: TGTGCCAGCAGCCAAGGACAGGGAAATGAAAAACTGTTTTTT; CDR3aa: CASSQGQGNEKLFF
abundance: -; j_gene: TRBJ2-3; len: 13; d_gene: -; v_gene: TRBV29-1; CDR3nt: TGCAGCGTTGTACTAATTGCCGCAGATACGCAGTATTTT; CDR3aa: CSVVLIAADTQYF
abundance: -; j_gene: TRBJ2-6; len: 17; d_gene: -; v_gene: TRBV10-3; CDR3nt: TGTGCCATCACCGCTACCCTGGTCCCTTCGGGGGCCAACGTCCTGACTTTC; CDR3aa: CAITATLVPSGANVLTF
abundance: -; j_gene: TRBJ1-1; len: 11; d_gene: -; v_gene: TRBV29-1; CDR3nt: TGCAGCGTTCGCCCCCAGATTGAAGCTTTCTTT; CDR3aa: CSVRPQIEAFF
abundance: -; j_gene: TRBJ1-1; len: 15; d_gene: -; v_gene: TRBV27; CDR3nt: TGTGCCAGCAGTTTACGGTTCGACCTCAACACTGAAGCTTTCTTT; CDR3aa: CASSLRFDLNTEAFF
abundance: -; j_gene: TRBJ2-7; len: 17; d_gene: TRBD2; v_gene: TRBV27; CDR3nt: TGTGCCAGCAGTATAGGACTAGCGGGAGCCCCCTCCTACGAGCAGTACTTC; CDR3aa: CASSIGLAGAPSYEQYF
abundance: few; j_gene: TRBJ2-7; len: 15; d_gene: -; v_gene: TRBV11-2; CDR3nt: TGTGCCAGCAGCAACAAACAGGGGGGGTCCTACGAGCAGTACTTC; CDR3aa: CASSNKQGGSYEQYF
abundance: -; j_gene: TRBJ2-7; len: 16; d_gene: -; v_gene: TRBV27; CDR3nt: TGTGCCAGCAGTTTAGGCGGCAGACCTAGCTCCTACGAGCAGTACTTC; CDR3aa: CASSLGGRPSSYEQYF
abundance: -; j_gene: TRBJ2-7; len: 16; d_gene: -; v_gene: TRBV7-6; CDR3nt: TGTGCCAGCAGCTTCTTAGTATCGGGGGCGAAGTACGAGCAGTACTTC; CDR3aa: CASSFLVSGAKYEQYF